These 2 T cell receptor beta chains came from one sample sequenced in a study of control samples from healthy donors and cancer patients. Measured with immunoSEQ multiplex PCR; TCRdb has only the in-frame clones, and not every one. The sample consists of fewer than 90,000 clones, 94% of them appearing once. The sequenced sample consisted of blood. These TCRs come from a woman in her thirties or forties in good health.

This chain joins TRBV28 and TRBJ1-2; D unclear. Trimming removed 7 bases from V and 4 bases from J, with 13 bases in between. Germline lookup yields CDR1 MDHEN and CDR2 SYDVKM. This CDR3 comprises 13 residues. The CDR3 sequence is CASKSGIAYGYTF. In nucleotides, the CDR3 is TGTGCCAGCAAGTCGGGGATAGCCTATGGCTACACCTTC.

This chain links TRBV6-2 or TRBV6-3 with TRBJ2-6; 7 nucleotides line up with TRBD1. J gave up 14 bases and V 4 bases, and 8 bases lay outside the gene matches. Germline V gene data show CDR1 as MNHEY and CDR2 as SVGEGT. This CDR3 spans 13 amino acids. The CDR3 here is CASSLTGVDFLTF. CDR3 coding DNA: TGTGCCAGCAGTTTAACAGGGGTCGATTTCCTGACTTTC.